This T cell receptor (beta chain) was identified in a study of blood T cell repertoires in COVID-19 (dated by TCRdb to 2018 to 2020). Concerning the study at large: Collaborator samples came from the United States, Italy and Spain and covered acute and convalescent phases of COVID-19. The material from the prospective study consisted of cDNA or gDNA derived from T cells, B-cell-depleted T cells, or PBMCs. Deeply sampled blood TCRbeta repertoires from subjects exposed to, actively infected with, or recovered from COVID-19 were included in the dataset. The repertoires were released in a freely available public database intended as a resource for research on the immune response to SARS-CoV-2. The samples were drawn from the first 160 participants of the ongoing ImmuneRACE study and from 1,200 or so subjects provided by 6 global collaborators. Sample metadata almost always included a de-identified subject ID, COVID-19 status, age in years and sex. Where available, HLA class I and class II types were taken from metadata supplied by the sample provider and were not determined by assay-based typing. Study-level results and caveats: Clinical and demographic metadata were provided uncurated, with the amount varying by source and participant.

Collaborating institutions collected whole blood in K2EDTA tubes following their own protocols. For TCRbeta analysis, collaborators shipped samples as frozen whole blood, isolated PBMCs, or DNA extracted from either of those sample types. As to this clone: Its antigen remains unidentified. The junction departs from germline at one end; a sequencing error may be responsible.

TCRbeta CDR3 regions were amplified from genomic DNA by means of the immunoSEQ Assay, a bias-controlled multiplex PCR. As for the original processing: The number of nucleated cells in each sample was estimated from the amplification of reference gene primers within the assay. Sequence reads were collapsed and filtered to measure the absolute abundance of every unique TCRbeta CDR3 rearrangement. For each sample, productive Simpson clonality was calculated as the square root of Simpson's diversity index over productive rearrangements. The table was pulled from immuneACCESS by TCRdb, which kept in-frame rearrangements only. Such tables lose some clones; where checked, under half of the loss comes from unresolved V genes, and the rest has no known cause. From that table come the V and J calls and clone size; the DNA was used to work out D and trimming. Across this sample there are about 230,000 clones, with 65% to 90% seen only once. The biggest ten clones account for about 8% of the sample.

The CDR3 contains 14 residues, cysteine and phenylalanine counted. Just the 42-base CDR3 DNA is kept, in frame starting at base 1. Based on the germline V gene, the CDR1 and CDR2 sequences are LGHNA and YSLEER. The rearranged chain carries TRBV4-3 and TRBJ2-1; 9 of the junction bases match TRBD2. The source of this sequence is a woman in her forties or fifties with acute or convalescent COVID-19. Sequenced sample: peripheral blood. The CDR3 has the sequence CASSQVRLADAVVF. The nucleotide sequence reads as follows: TGCGCCAGCAGCCAAGTTCGACTAGCGGACGCCGTGGTCTTC.